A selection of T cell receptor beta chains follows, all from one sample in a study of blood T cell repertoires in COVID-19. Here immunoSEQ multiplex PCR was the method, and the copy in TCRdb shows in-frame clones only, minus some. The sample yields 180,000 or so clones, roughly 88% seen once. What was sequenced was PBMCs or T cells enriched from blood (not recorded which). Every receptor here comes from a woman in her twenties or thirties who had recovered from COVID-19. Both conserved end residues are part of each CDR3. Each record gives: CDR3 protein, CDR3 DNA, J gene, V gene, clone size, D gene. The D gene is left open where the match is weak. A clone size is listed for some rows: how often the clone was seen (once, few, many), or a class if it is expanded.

CDR3 protein: CASKQGTSGYEQYF
CDR3 DNA: TGTGCCAGCAAGCAAGGGACTAGCGGTTACGAGCAGTACTTC
J gene: TRBJ2-7
V gene: TRBV6-5
clone size: few
D gene: TRBD2

CDR3 protein: CASSPGNNSPLHF
CDR3 DNA: TGTGCCAGCAGCCCAGGAAACAATTCACCCCTCCACTTT
J gene: TRBJ1-6
V gene: TRBV3-1/TRBV3-2
clone size: -
D gene: -

CDR3 protein: CASSENSSGYGYTF
CDR3 DNA: TGTGCCAGCAGTGAAAATTCGAGCGGCTATGGCTACACCTTC
J gene: TRBJ1-2
V gene: TRBV2
clone size: -
D gene: -

CDR3 protein: CASTPSSGRSYNEQFF
CDR3 DNA: TGTGCCTCTACACCCTCTAGCGGGAGGTCATACAATGAGCAGTTCTTC
J gene: TRBJ2-1
V gene: TRBV9
clone size: -
D gene: TRBD2

CDR3 protein: CASSWKREGNYEQYF
CDR3 DNA: TGTGCCAGCAGCTGGAAGCGGGAAGGTAACTACGAGCAGTACTTC
J gene: TRBJ2-7
V gene: TRBV13
clone size: -
D gene: TRBD2

CDR3 protein: CASGTGVIYEQYF
CDR3 DNA: TGTGCCAGCGGCACCGGGGTAATTTACGAGCAGTACTTC
J gene: TRBJ2-7
V gene: TRBV5-4
clone size: -
D gene: -

CDR3 protein: CASSRTGPGNTIYF
CDR3 DNA: TGTGCCAGCAGCCGTACAGGACCTGGAAACACCATATATTTT
J gene: TRBJ1-3
V gene: TRBV27
clone size: -
D gene: -

CDR3 protein: CASSPSGDFYGYTF
CDR3 DNA: TGTGCCAGCAGCCCCAGCGGAGACTTCTATGGCTACACCTTC
J gene: TRBJ1-2
V gene: TRBV13
clone size: -
D gene: -

CDR3 protein: CASRGAHEQYF
CDR3 DNA: TGTGCCAGCAGGGGGGCACACGAGCAGTACTTC
J gene: TRBJ2-7
V gene: TRBV6-5
clone size: -
D gene: -

CDR3 protein: CASSSRTVTQETQYF
CDR3 DNA: TGTGCCAGCAGCTCCAGGACAGTGACGCAAGAGACCCAGTACTTC
J gene: TRBJ2-5
V gene: TRBV7-7
clone size: -
D gene: -

CDR3 protein: CASTSSAVSYNEQFF
CDR3 DNA: TGTGCCAGCACCTCCTCCGCGGTATCCTACAATGAGCAGTTCTTC
J gene: TRBJ2-1
V gene: TRBV28
clone size: few
D gene: -

CDR3 protein: CASSLAGVTGVTDTQYF
CDR3 DNA: TGTGCCAGCAGCTTGGCGGGCGTGACAGGGGTCACAGATACGCAGTATTTT
J gene: TRBJ2-3
V gene: TRBV5-4
clone size: -
D gene: TRBD1

CDR3 protein: CASSSQGLAKNIQYF
CDR3 DNA: TGTGCCAGCAGTTCTCAAGGACTAGCCAAAAACATTCAGTACTTC
J gene: TRBJ2-4
V gene: TRBV2
clone size: -
D gene: -

CDR3 protein: CASSQRGYPSYEQYF
CDR3 DNA: TGTGCCAGCAGCCAACGCGGGTACCCCTCCTACGAGCAGTACTTC
J gene: TRBJ2-7
V gene: TRBV3-1/TRBV3-2
clone size: -
D gene: -

CDR3 protein: CASKGLAGYNEQFF
CDR3 DNA: TGCGCCAGTAAGGGACTAGCGGGTTACAATGAGCAGTTCTTC
J gene: TRBJ2-1
V gene: TRBV5-1
clone size: -
D gene: TRBD2

CDR3 protein: CASSSGTGEHNEQFF
CDR3 DNA: TGTGCCAGCAGTTCCGGGACAGGGGAACACAATGAGCAGTTCTTC
J gene: TRBJ2-1
V gene: TRBV28
clone size: once
D gene: TRBD1

CDR3 protein: CASSGSGTGAHEQYF
CDR3 DNA: TGTGCCAGCAGTGGATCCGGGACAGGGGCCCACGAGCAGTACTTC
J gene: TRBJ2-7
V gene: TRBV2
clone size: -
D gene: TRBD1

CDR3 protein: CSASTGAGQPQHF
CDR3 DNA: TGCAGCGCTTCGACAGGGGCGGGTCAGCCCCAGCATTTT
J gene: TRBJ1-5
V gene: TRBV29-1
clone size: -
D gene: TRBD1